The 7 T cell receptor beta chains below come from one sample, sequenced in a study of T cell responses to AZD1222 COVID-19 vaccine. TCRdb's copy holds only in-frame clones and misses some; the assay was immunoSEQ multiplex PCR. The sample holds 79,000 or so clones, 70% to 80% seen once. The sample here was peripheral blood, taken 28 days after the second dose of the MenACWY control vaccine. The receptors were sampled from an adult who received the MenACWY meningococcal vaccine as a control.

The genes are TRBV6-2 or TRBV6-3 and TRBJ2-7; D not resolved. The CDR3 sequence is 11 residues long. V was pared by 3 bases and J by 5 bases, with 5 bases between. Germline CDR1 and CDR2: MNHEY and SVGEGT. DNA of the CDR3: TGTGCCAGCAGTTATTGGGACGAGCAGTACTTC. Its translation is CASSYWDEQYF.

The gene calls are TRBV4-1 and TRBJ1-1; 7 nucleotides agree with TRBD1. Looked up from germline, CDR1 is MGHRA and CDR2 is YSYEKL. V shed 4 bases, J shed 6 bases, and the junction held 2 bases outside the gene matches. The CDR3 has 12 amino acids. The CDR3 coding sequence is TGCGCCAGCAGCCTAACAGGGGCTGAAGCTTTCTTT. It yields the protein CASSLTGAEAFF.

This clone was counted at least ten times. The CDR3 bases are TGTGCCAGCAGCTTGGCCGGGACCGATACCTACGAGCAGTACTTC. The encoded protein is CASSLAGTDTYEQYF. The chain couples TRBV5-5 to TRBJ2-7; either TRBD1 or TRBD2 may fit D (5 bases each). In germline, CDR1 is SGHKS, CDR2 YYEKEE (reference sequence). With 0 bases removed from V and 2 bases from J, the gap between germline ends came to 12 bases. CDR3 length: 15 residues.

The V call is TRBV5-6, the J call TRBJ2-7, with D possibly being TRBD1 (6 bases). V dropped 3 bases and J dropped 4 bases, with 11 bases sitting between them. The CDR3 runs 13 residues. The germline CDR1 and CDR2 sequences are SGHDT and YYEEEE. CDR3 amino acids: CASSWAQGYEQYF. For the CDR3, the DNA is TGTGCCAGCAGCTGGGCACAGGGTTACGAGCAGTACTTC.

V and J are TRBV6-6 and TRBJ2-7, with TRBD2 identical over 14 bases. The CDR3 runs to 17 residues. Looked up from germline, CDR1 is MNHNY and CDR2 is SVGAGI (reference sequence). V gave up 5 bases and J gave up 5 bases; unmatched junction bases: 11. CDR3 sequence: CASSRLAGGLSNHEQYF. The CDR3 coding sequence is TGTGCCAGCAGTCGACTAGCGGGGGGGCTTTCAAACCACGAGCAGTACTTC.

The rearrangement links TRBV5-1 to TRBJ2-7; D is unclear. The germline CDR1 and CDR2 sequences are SGHRS and YFSETQ. The CDR3 is 13 amino acids. V dropped 0 bases and J dropped 1 base, with 5 bases sitting between them. The CDR3 loop is CASSLEASYEQYF. The CDR3 DNA follows: TGCGCCAGCAGCTTGGAAGCATCCTACGAGCAGTACTTC.

This clone has a single count. This rearrangement joins TRBV29-1 to TRBJ2-7; the D gene is possibly TRBD1 (6 bases). The ends were cut back, 4 bases at V and 6 bases at J, with 19 bases in the middle. This CDR3 contains 14 residues. CDR1 SQVTM and CDR2 ANQGSEA come from the germline V gene. As DNA, the CDR3 is TGCAGCGTTGTTAAGACAGGCTCTCGGCGCGAGCAGTACTTC. It yields the protein CSVVKTGSRREQYF.